The next 10 T cell receptor beta chains were all read from a single sample in a study of T cells in Graves' hyperthyroidism and ophthalmopathy. RNA transcripts served as the template for amplifying TCR beta CDR3 regions. HTBI primers were the set used in a first-round RT-PCR of the TCR CDR3. TCRdb re-analysed the multiplex PCR reads in MiXCR, keeping a single row per CDR3 protein. Of 500,000 to 650,000 distinct CDR3 sequences in the sample, around 15% were seen once. Source material: blood. Receptor source: a woman aged 45-59 years with Graves' ophthalmopathy.

This clonotype was observed a handful of times. V and J are TRBV28 and TRBJ2-6; 13 bases match TRBD2. The length of the CDR3 is 18 residues. Germline V gives CDR1 MDHEN, CDR2 SYDVKM. With V trimmed by 1 base and J by 2 bases, 2 bases remained unmatched. The DNA for the CDR3 is TGTGCCAGCAGTTTATTCGGACTAGCGGGAGCTGGGGCCAACGTCCTGACTTTC. Encoded protein: CASSLFGLAGAGANVLTF.

This clonotype showed up many times. J is TRBJ2-7 and V is TRBV18, with 16 positions matching TRBD2. The CDR3 spans 18 residues. Germline CDR1 KGHSH, CDR2 LQKENI. V lost 4 bases, J lost 4 bases, and 10 bases stayed unmatched. This CDR3 reads CASSHQGTSGRGIYEQYF. The CDR3 DNA is TGTGCCAGCTCACACCAGGGGACTAGCGGGAGGGGAATATACGAGCAGTACTTC. The complete variable domain, with remaining parts taken from reference TRBV18 and TRBJ2-7, reads NAGVMQNPRHLVRRRGQEARLRCSPMKGHSHVYWYRQLPEEGLKFMVYLQKENIIDESGMPKERFSAEFPKEGPSILRIQQVVRGDSAAYFCASSHQGTSGRGIYEQYFGPGTRLTVT.

This clonotype occurred many times. The gene calls are TRBV18 and TRBJ2-5, with D possibly being TRBD1 or TRBD2 (5 bases each). From germline, CDR1 is KGHSH and CDR2 LQKENI. The germline V and J ends were trimmed by 4 bases and 1 base, with 7 bases remaining between them. There are 13 residues in the CDR3. CDR3 nucleotides: TGTGCCAGCTCACGAGGGGCCCAAGAGACCCAGTACTTC. Encoded protein: CASSRGAQETQYF.

This clonotype was found many times. The J gene is TRBJ2-3, the V gene TRBV24-1; tentative D call: TRBD2 (6 bases). V dropped 4 bases and J dropped 0 bases, with 16 bases sitting between them. The CDR3 extends over 17 amino acids. The germline CDR1 and CDR2 sequences are KGHDR and SFDVKD. CDR3 loop: CATSEGGGRRSTDTQYF. DNA for the CDR3: TGTGCCACCAGTGAGGGGGGTGGCAGACGCAGCACAGATACGCAGTATTTT.

This sequence joins TRBV15 and TRBJ1-2, with D unclear. CDR1 is LNHNV, CDR2 YYDKDF, per germline (reference sequence). The CDR3 contains 12 residues. Trimming shortened V by 6 bases and J by 4 bases, and 9 bases separated the two germline ends. CDR3 in DNA: TGTGCCACCAGTGGTCGGGTCTATGGCTACACCTTC. Its translation is CATSGRVYGYTF.

At least ten counts were recorded for this clonotype. The rearrangement links TRBV10-3 to TRBJ2-7, with 12 bases identical to TRBD2. CDR3 length: 15 amino acids. Germline loops: CDR1 ENHRY, CDR2 SYGVKD. V lost 5 bases and J lost 7; bases outside the gene matches: 9. In nucleotides, the CDR3 is TGTGCCATCAGTTCGAGACTAGCGGGAGTCGATGAGCAGTACTTC. This gives the protein CAISSRLAGVDEQYF.

The rearrangement links TRBV4-3 to TRBJ1-1; D is ambiguous. The germline V gene has CDR1 LGHNA and CDR2 YSLEER. This CDR3 comprises 16 residues. V lost 0 bases to trimming and J lost 4 bases, with 15 bases between them. The CDR3 reads CASSQDLPGSGTEAFF. CDR3 nucleotide sequence: TGCGCCAGCAGCCAAGATCTCCCGGGGAGTGGCACTGAAGCTTTCTTT.

This clonotype has more than one count but fewer than ten. This chain joins TRBV29-1 and TRBJ2-4; 14 bases match TRBD2. The ends lost 7 bases at V and 7 bases at J; junction bases unmatched: 6. CDR3 size: 14 residues. Per the germline V gene, CDR1 is SQVTM and CDR2 is ANQGSEA. CDR3 nucleotide sequence: TGCAGCGCCGACGGACTAGCGGGAGGTAACATTCAGTACTTC. Protein: CSADGLAGGNIQYF.

This clonotype was picked up many times. The genes are TRBV3-1 and TRBJ1-5, with 7 bases lining up with TRBD1. Germline CDR1 reads LGHDT; CDR2 reads YNNKEL (reference sequence). This CDR3 is built from 14 residues. Germline trimming cut 3 bases from V and 7 bases from J; bases unmatched to any gene: 6. CDR3 region: CASSQGQGGQPQHF. CDR3 sequence (DNA): TGTGCCAGCAGCCAGGGGCAGGGGGGCCAGCCCCAGCATTTT.

This clonotype was recorded at least ten times. The chain combines TRBV5-1 with TRBJ2-3, with 9 bases fitting TRBD2. The V gene's germline CDR1 is SGHRS and CDR2 YFSETQ. CDR3 length: 16 residues. With 4 bases clipped from V and 1 base from J, the junction kept 7 bases outside the gene matches. The DNA for the CDR3 is TGCGCCAGCAGCCTTGATAGCGGGAGTCGCACAGATACGCAGTATTTT. Its protein is CASSLDSGSRTDTQYF.